The 18 T cell receptor beta chains presented below share a single source sample, sequenced in a study of shared clonotypes between healthy human individuals. Sequencing was performed with immunoSEQ multiplex PCR; in TCRdb, only in-frame clones are kept and a portion is missing. The profile covers 1,400,000 or so clones, with roughly 98.5% appearing a single time and around 0.38% taken by the ten largest. The sample was naive CD4+ T cells sorted from blood. Regarding subset: CD45RA+ positively selected. The receptors were gathered from a man aged 30 to 45 in good health.

The chain joins TRBV7-2 to TRBJ2-1; 11 bases map to TRBD2. There are 18 residues in the CDR3. CDR1 is SGHTA and CDR2 is FQGNSA in the germline V gene. Germline trimming cut 4 bases from V and 3 bases from J; bases unmatched to any gene: 11. CDR3 DNA sequence: TGTGCCAGCAGCTCAGACCCCCTACTAGCGGGAGACTACAATGAGCAGTTCTTC. Its protein product is CASSSDPLLAGDYNEQFF.

The chain joins TRBV11-2 to TRBJ2-2; D call uncertain. V lost 5 bases and J 1 base, leaving 5 bases between the germline ends. The CDR3 covers 13 residues. CDR1 is SGHAT and CDR2 is FQNNGV in the germline V gene. The DNA of the CDR3 is TGTGCCAGCAGCCCATTGAACACCGGGGAGCTGTTTTTT. Translating it yields CASSPLNTGELFF.

The chain is built from TRBV7-2 and TRBJ2-5; TRBD1 matches at 7 bases. The V segment lost 2 bases and the J segment 5 bases; nucleotides outside the gene matches: 17. Per the germline V gene, CDR1 is SGHTA and CDR2 is FQGNSA. The CDR3 runs 18 residues. CDR3 protein: CASSLRWTGISEGETQYF. CDR3 coding DNA: TGTGCCAGCAGCTTAAGGTGGACAGGCATTAGCGAGGGGGAGACCCAGTACTTC.

The chain carries TRBV5-1 and TRBJ1-1, with D possibly TRBD1 on 5 matching bases. V was trimmed by 1 base and J by 7 bases, leaving 11 bases between them. The CDR3 is 13 residues long. The germline V gene has CDR1 SGHRS and CDR2 YFSETQ. The CDR3 DNA reads TGCGCCAGCAGCTTGAGTATACAGGATGAAGCTTTCTTT. Amino acids: CASSLSIQDEAFF.

The rearrangement uses TRBV7-9 and TRBJ2-5; D gene uncertain. The CDR3 runs to 14 residues. The V gene lost 4 bases and the J gene lost 5 bases, with 14 bases spanning the gap. Looked up from germline, CDR1 is SEHNR and CDR2 is FQNEAQ (reference sequence). The CDR3 sequence: CASSSTWGQETQYF. The CDR3 DNA sequence: TGTGCCAGCAGCTCGACTTGGGGTCAGGAGACCCAGTACTTC.

V gene TRBV5-4 combines with J gene TRBJ2-1; 9 bases fit TRBD2. Per germline, CDR1 SGHNT and CDR2 YYREEE (reference sequence). The CDR3 spans 15 residues. V was clipped by 6 bases and J by 8 bases; unmatched bases: 12. DNA for the CDR3: TGTGCCAGCATCGACAGCGGGAGGTTTAGAGATGAGCAGTTCTTC. It yields the protein CASIDSGRFRDEQFF.

The chain links TRBV5-4 to TRBJ1-3, with D uncertain. The CDR3 covers 15 residues. The V and J ends lost 0 bases and 2 bases respectively, with 9 bases between them. Germline V gene data show CDR1 as SGHNT and CDR2 as YYREEE (reference sequence). The CDR3 DNA reads TGTGCCAGCAGCTTGGACGGCGGACCTGGAAACACCATATATTTT. This gives the protein CASSLDGGPGNTIYF. The full variable domain, with the rest looked up from reference TRBV5-4 and TRBJ1-3, is ETGVTQSPTHLIKTRGQQVTLRCSSQSGHNTVSWYQQALGQGPQFIFQYYREEENGRGNFPPRFSGLQFPNYSSELNVNALELDDSALYLCASSLDGGPGNTIYFGEGSWLTVV.

This clone appeared once. The rearrangement uses TRBV6-5 and TRBJ2-3; D not resolved. Germline loops: CDR1 MNHEY, CDR2 SVGAGI. Trimming shortened V by 2 bases and J by 5 bases, and 14 bases separated the two germline ends. The CDR3 has 15 amino acids. CDR3 DNA sequence: TGTGCCAGCAGTTACCTCGGCAGGTCCGGAGATACGCAGTATTTT. It yields the protein CASSYLGRSGDTQYF.

The rearrangement links TRBV5-1 to TRBJ1-4, with TRBD1 identical over 8 bases. From germline, CDR1 is SGHRS and CDR2 YFSETQ. The CDR3 consists of 14 residues. V was clipped by 2 bases and J by 10 bases; unmatched bases: 7. This chain's CDR3 is CASSFGQGGGKLFF. CDR3 sequence (DNA): TGCGCCAGCAGCTTCGGACAGGGAGGGGGAAAACTGTTTTTT.

The rearrangement uses TRBV27 and TRBJ1-4; no definite D call. V gave up 6 bases and J gave up 8 bases, with 13 bases separating them. The V gene's germline CDR1 is MNHEY and CDR2 SMNVEV (reference sequence). CDR3 length: 13 residues. The CDR3 reads CASSLLRTEKLFF. In nucleotides, the CDR3 is TGTGCCAGCAGCCTCCTTCGGACGGAAAAACTGTTTTTT.

This chain connects TRBV19 to TRBJ2-3; possible D gene TRBD2, 6 bases. Germline V lookup: CDR1 LNHDA, CDR2 SQIVND (reference sequence). V dropped 5 bases and J dropped 6 bases, with 12 bases sitting between them. The CDR3 covers 13 residues. The CDR3 loop is CASSPGVGDTQYF. CDR3 DNA: TGTGCCAGTAGTCCGGGAGTGGGGGATACGCAGTATTTT.

For the CDR3, the DNA is TGCGCCAGCAGCTTGGGATCCGTAATGGGGCAAGAGACCCAGTACTTC. It translates to CASSLGSVMGQETQYF. The V and J genes are TRBV5-1 and TRBJ2-5; D gene uncertain. This CDR3 region has 16 residues. Per germline, CDR1 SGHRS and CDR2 YFSETQ. V lost 0 bases, J lost 2 bases, and 14 bases lay in between.

J is TRBJ2-2 and V is TRBV10-2; either TRBD1 or TRBD2 may supply D (5 bases each). The germline V gene encodes CDR1 WSHSY and CDR2 SAAADI. The V and J ends lost 1 base and 2 bases respectively, with 5 bases between them. The CDR3 contains 14 residues. CDR3 sequence reads: CASSEWDNTGELFF. CDR3 nucleotide sequence: TGCGCCAGCAGTGAGTGGGACAACACCGGGGAGCTGTTTTTT.

The rearrangement links TRBV7-2 to TRBJ2-5; D is possibly TRBD2 (7 bases). The CDR3 loop spans 14 amino acids. V lost 8 bases, J lost 2 bases, and 15 bases lay in between. Per germline, CDR1 SGHTA and CDR2 FQGNSA. CDR3 residues: CASSLGGTQETQYF. In nucleotides, the CDR3 is TGTGCCAGCTCCTTGGGGGGGACACAAGAGACCCAGTACTTC.

As for this clone: A junction boundary mismatches the germline segment, possibly from a read error. The V and J genes are TRBV7-7 and TRBJ2-6, with D unclear. Per the germline V gene, CDR1 is SSHAT and CDR2 is FNYEAQ (reference sequence). The CDR3 spans 19 residues. The CDR3 here is CASSLHSSVDRSGANVLTF. For the CDR3, the DNA is TGTGCTAGCAGCCTGCACAGTAGTGTAGACCGTTCTGGGGCCAACGTCCTGACTTTC.

This clone was recorded only once. This sample also contains other DNA sequences that code for the same CDR3. The chain recombines TRBV27 with TRBJ2-7; 14 bases map to TRBD2. This CDR3 contains 15 residues. After removal of 5 bases from V and 3 bases from J, the junction contained 3 bases not matched to a gene. Germline V gives CDR1 MNHEY, CDR2 SMNVEV (reference sequence). CDR3 loop: CASSRGTSGSYEQYF. As DNA, the CDR3 is TGTGCCAGCAGTAGGGGGACTAGCGGGAGCTACGAGCAGTACTTC.

This clone has only one observation. Different DNA sequences within this sample yield the same CDR3. This sequence joins TRBV10-3 and TRBJ2-3; D call uncertain. Germline V gives CDR1 ENHRY, CDR2 SYGVKD. The germline V and J ends were trimmed by 0 bases and 2 bases, with 3 bases remaining between them. This CDR3 has 13 residues. The CDR3 DNA sequence: TGTGCCATCAGTGAGTCCTTCACAGATACGCAGTATTTT. As protein: CAISESFTDTQYF.

Points on this clone: Germline and junction disagree at one end, which may indicate a read error. This chain links TRBV5-6 with TRBJ2-2; D unclear. Germline CDR1 and CDR2: SGHDT and YYEEEE. The length of the CDR3 is 12 residues. The CDR3 coding sequence is TGTGCCAGCAGCGCGAACCCCGGGGAGCTGTTTTTT. Translating it yields CASSANPGELFF.